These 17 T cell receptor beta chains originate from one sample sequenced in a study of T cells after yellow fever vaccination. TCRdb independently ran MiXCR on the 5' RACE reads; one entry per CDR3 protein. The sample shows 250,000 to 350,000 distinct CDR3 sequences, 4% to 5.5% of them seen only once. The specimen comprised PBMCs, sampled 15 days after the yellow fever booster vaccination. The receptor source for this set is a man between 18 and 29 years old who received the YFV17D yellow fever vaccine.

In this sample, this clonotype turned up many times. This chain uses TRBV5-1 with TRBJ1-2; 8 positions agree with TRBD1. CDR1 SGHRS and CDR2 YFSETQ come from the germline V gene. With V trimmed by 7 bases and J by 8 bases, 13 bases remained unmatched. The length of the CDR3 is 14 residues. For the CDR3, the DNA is TGCGCCAGCCGAACGGGGCAGGGGGCTTACGGCTACACCTTC. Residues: CASRTGQGAYGYTF.

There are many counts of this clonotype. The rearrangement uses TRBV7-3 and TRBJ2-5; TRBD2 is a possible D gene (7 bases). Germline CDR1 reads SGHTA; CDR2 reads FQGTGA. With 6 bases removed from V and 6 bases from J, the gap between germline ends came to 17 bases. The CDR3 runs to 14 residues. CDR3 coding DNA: TGTGCCAGCAGTCGCCTAGGGGGGGCGCAGACCCAGTACTTC. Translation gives CASSRLGGAQTQYF. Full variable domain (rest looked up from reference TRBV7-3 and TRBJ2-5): GAGVSQTPSNKVTEKGKYVELRCDPISGHTALYWYRQSLGQGPEFLIYFQGTGAADDSGLPNDRFFAVRPEGSVSTLKIQRTERGDSAVYLCASSRLGGAQTQYFGPGTRLLVL.

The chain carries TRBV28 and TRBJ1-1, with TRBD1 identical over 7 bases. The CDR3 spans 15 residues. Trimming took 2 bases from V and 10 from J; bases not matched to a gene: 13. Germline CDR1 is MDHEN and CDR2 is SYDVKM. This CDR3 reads CASSLRGQPPAGAFF. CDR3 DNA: TGTGCCAGCAGTTTACGGGGACAGCCCCCGGCTGGAGCTTTCTTT.

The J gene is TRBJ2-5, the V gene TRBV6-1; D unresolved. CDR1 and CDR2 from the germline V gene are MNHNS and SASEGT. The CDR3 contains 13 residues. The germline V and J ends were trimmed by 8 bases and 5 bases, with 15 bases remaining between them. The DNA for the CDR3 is TGTGCCAGCCATGGGCAGCTCGGGGAGACCCAGTACTTC. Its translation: CASHGQLGETQYF.

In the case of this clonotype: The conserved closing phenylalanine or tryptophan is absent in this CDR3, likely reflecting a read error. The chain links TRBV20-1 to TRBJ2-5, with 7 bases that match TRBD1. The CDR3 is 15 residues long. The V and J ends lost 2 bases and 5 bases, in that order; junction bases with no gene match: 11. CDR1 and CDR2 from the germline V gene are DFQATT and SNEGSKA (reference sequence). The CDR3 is CSARKRQGVIETQYL. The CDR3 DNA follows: TGCAGTGCTAGAAAGAGGCAGGGGGTTATTGAGACCCAGTACCTC.

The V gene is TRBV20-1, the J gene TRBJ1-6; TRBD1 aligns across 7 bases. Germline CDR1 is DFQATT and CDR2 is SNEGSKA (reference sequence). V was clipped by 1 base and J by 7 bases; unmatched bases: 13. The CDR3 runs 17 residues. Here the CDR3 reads CSARGDTGDSINSPLHF. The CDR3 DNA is TGCAGTGCTAGAGGGGATACGGGGGACAGCATCAATTCACCCCTCCACTTT.

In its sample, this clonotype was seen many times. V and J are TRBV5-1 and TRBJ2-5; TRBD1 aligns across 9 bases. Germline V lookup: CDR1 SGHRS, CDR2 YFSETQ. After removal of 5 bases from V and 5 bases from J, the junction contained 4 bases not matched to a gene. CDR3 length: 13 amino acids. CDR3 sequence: CASSSQGAETQYF. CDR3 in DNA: TGCGCCAGCAGTTCACAGGGGGCTGAGACCCAGTACTTC. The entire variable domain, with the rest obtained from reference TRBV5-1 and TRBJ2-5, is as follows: KAGVTQTPRYLIKTRGQQVTLSCSPISGHRSVSWYQQTPGQGLQFLFEYFSETQRNKGNFPGRFSGRQFSNSRSEMNVSTLELGDSALYLCASSSQGAETQYFGPGTRLLVL.

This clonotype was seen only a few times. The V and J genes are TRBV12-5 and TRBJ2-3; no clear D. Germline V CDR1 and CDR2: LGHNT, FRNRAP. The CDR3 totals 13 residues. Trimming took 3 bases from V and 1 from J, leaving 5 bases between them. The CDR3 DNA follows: TGTGCTAGTGGTTTTAGTCGCACAGATACGCAGTATTTT. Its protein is CASGFSRTDTQYF.

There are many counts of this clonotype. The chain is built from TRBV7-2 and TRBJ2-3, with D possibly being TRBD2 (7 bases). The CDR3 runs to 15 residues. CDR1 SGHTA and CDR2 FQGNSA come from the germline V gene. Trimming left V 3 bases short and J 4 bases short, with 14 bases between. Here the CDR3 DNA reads TGTGCCAGCAGCTTTGGGGGGGCCCTCGCAGATACGCAGTATTTT. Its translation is CASSFGGALADTQYF.

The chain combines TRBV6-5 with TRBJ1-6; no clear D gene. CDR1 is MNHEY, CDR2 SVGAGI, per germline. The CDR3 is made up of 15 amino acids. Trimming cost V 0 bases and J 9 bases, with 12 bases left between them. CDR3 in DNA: TGTGCCAGCAGTTACTCGAGAGTAGTTTCTTCACCCCTCCACTTT. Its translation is CASSYSRVVSSPLHF.

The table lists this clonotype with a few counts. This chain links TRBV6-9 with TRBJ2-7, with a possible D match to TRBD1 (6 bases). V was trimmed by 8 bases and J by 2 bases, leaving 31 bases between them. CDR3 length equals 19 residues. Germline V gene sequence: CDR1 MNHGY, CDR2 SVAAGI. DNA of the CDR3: TGTGCCAGCGGGGGCCCCCAGGGGCGGAAGAATCCCGCTGCCTACGAGCAGTACGTC. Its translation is CASGGPQGRKNPAAYEQYV.

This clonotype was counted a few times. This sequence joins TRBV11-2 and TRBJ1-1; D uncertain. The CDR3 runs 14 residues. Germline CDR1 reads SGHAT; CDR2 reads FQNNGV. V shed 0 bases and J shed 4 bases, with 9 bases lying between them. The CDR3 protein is CASSLDGFGTEAFF. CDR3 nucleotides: TGTGCCAGCAGCTTAGATGGGTTCGGCACTGAAGCTTTCTTT.

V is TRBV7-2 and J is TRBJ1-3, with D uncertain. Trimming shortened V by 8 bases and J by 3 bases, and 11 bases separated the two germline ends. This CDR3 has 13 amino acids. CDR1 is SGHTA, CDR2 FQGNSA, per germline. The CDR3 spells CASGRSVGNTIYF. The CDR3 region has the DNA TGTGCCAGCGGACGCAGCGTTGGAAACACCATATATTTT.

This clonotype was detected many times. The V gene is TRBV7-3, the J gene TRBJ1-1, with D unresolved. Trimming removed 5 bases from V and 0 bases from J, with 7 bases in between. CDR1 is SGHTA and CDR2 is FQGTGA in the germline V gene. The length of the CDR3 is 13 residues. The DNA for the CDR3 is TGTGCCAGCAGCACCCAGGTGAACACTGAAGCTTTCTTT. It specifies CASSTQVNTEAFF.

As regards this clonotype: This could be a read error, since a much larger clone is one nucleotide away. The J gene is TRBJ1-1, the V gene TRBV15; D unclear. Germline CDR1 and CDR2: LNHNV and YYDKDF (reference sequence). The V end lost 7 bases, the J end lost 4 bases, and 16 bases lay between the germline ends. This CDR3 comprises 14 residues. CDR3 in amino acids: CATIRWVVGTEAFF. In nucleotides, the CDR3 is TGTGCCACCATCAGGTGGGTAGTGGGCACTGAAGCTTTCTTT. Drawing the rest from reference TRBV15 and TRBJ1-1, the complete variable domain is DAMVIQNPRYQVTQFGKPVTLSCSQTLNHNVMYWYQQKSSQAPKLLFHYYDKDFNNEADTPDNFQSRRPNTSFCFLDIRSPGLGDTAMYLCATIRWVVGTEAFFGQGTRLTVV.

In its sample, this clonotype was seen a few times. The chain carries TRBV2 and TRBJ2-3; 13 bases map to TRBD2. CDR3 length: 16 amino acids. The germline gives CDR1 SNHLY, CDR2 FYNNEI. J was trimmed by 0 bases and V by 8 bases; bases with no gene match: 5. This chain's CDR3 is CASGRGLAGSTDTQYF. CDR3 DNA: TGTGCCAGCGGGAGGGGACTAGCGGGGAGCACAGATACGCAGTATTTT.

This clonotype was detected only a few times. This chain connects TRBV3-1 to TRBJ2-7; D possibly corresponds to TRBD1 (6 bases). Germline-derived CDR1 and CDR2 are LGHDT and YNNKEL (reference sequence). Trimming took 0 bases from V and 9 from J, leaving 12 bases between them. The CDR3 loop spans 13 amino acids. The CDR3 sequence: CASSQDRDTLQYF. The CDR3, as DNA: TGTGCCAGCAGCCAAGATAGGGACACCCTGCAGTACTTC.